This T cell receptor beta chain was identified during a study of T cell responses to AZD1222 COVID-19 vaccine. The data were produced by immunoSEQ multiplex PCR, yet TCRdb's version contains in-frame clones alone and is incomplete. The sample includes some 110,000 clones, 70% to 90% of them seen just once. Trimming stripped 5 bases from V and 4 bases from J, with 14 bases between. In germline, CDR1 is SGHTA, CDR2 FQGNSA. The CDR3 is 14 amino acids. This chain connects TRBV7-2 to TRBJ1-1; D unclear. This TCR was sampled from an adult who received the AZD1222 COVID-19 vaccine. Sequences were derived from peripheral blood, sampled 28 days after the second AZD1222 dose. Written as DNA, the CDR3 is TGTGCCAGCAGCGCGCTCCAGACGTCCACTGAAGCTTTCTTT. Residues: CASSALQTSTEAFF.